Listed below are T cell receptor beta chains from one sample, sequenced in a study of vaccination and CD4 T cells after COVID-19. Antigen specificity for these receptors is unknown. TCRdb reanalysed the PCR reads using MiXCR and keeps one entry per CDR3 protein. The sample gives some 18,000 distinct CDR3 sequences, approximately 53% of which show up once; roughly 6.2% is in the top ten. Source material: CD4+ T cells from blood, cultured in vitro. The receptors were gathered from a human donor who had recovered from COVID-19. Each CDR3 is given with its conserved first and last residue. A D gene is named only where the DNA matches it firmly. Clone size is given for some rows only: seen once, a few or many times, or a class if the clone is expanded.

>19|TRBV6-2/TRBV6-3|TRBJ2-4|-|-
CASTPRAARDSLAKNIQYF
TGTGCCAGCACCCCTCGGGCCGCCAGGGATTCCTTAGCCAAAAACATTCAGTACTTC
>12|TRBV10-3|TRBJ2-3|-|-
CAISEGRNTQYF
TGTGCCATCAGTGAGGGAAGGAATACGCAGTATTTT
>16|TRBV15|TRBJ1-2|-|TRBD1
CATSRDSWDRAYGYTF
TGTGCCACCAGCAGAGATAGTTGGGACAGGGCATATGGCTACACCTTC
>15|TRBV4-2|TRBJ1-2|-|-
CASSQDQAANYGYTF
TGTGCCAGCAGCCAAGATCAGGCAGCTAACTATGGCTACACCTTC
>16|TRBV19|TRBJ1-6|-|-
CASSIDGGQGGSPLHF
TGTGCCAGTAGTATCGACGGGGGGCAGGGAGGTTCACCCCTCCACTTT
>16|TRBV5-1|TRBJ2-1|-|TRBD2
CASSSLAGSPYNEQFF
TGCGCCAGCAGCTCTTTAGCGGGGTCCCCATACAATGAGCAGTTCTTC
>13|TRBV7-8|TRBJ1-2|-|-
CASSLEFVSGYTF
TGTGCCAGCAGCTTAGAATTCGTTTCTGGCTACACCTTC
>14|TRBV29-1|TRBJ2-5|few|TRBD2
CSVEGLAGEETQYF
TGCAGCGTTGAAGGACTAGCGGGAGAAGAGACCCAGTACTTC
>14|TRBV10-3|TRBJ1-1|few|TRBD1
CAISQGATNTEAFF
TGTGCCATCAGTCAGGGGGCTACGAACACTGAAGCTTTCTTT
>12|TRBV28|TRBJ1-2|-|-
CASSLAEYGYTF
TGTGCCAGCAGTTTGGCAGAGTATGGCTACACCTTC
>13|TRBV20-1|TRBJ2-7|-|-
CSARYRALASLYF
TGCAGTGCTAGATACAGGGCGCTAGCCTCCCTGTACTTC
>14|TRBV10-2|TRBJ1-5|-|-
CASSQTGYNQPQHF
TGCGCCAGCAGTCAGACAGGCTACAATCAGCCCCAGCATTTT
>14|TRBV7-9|TRBJ1-2|-|TRBD1
CASSPGQGVYGYTF
TGTGCCAGCAGCCCGGGACAGGGTGTCTATGGCTACACCTTC
>14|TRBV5-1|TRBJ1-6|-|-
CASSLLTGESPLHF
TGCGCCAGCAGCTTGTTAACGGGGGAGTCACCCCTCCACTTT
>18|TRBV11-3|TRBJ1-2|-|TRBD1
CASSLDSTGGPVSYGYTF
TGTGCCAGCAGCTTAGATTCGACAGGGGGCCCGGTTTCCTATGGCTACACCTTC
>12|TRBV20-1|TRBJ1-2|-|-
CSARDRQAGYTF
TGCAGTGCTAGAGATCGGCAGGCTGGCTACACCTTC
>15|TRBV11-2|TRBJ1-2|once|-
CASSSSLAGGGGYTF
TGTGCCAGCAGCTCATCCTTAGCAGGAGGGGGGGGCTACACCTTC
>12|TRBV3-1|TRBJ1-2|-|-
CASSQERGAGTF
TGTGCCAGCAGCCAAGAAAGAGGTGCGGGCACCTTC
>17|TRBV6-2/TRBV6-3|TRBJ2-2|-|TRBD1
CASRLHKGQGNTGELFF
TGTGCCAGCAGGTTACACAAAGGACAGGGAAACACCGGGGAGCTGTTTTTT
>16|TRBV12-3/TRBV12-4|TRBJ1-5|few|-
CASSPPPEGPHQPQHF
TGTGCCAGCAGTCCCCCCCCGGAGGGGCCCCACCAGCCCCAGCATTTT
>15|TRBV6-5|TRBJ2-3|few|-
CASSYSIGVTDTQYF
TGTGCCAGCAGTTACTCGATTGGGGTAACAGATACGCAGTATTTT
>16|TRBV28|TRBJ2-5|-|TRBD1
CASSFGGQGGVETQYF
TGTGCCAGCAGTTTTGGGGGACAGGGCGGGGTCGAGACCCAGTACTTC
>11|TRBV10-3|TRBJ2-7|-|-
CATGGSYEQYF
TGTGCCACGGGTGGGTCCTACGAGCAGTACTTC
>16|TRBV20-1|TRBJ2-2|-|TRBD2
CSAIEAGGKKTGELFF
TGCAGTGCCATCGAGGCGGGGGGCAAAAAGACCGGGGAGCTGTTTTTT
>11|TRBV5-1|TRBJ2-7|few|-
CASANHYEQYF
TGCGCCAGCGCGAACCACTACGAGCAGTACTTC
>13|TRBV19|TRBJ1-3|-|-
CASNTGEGNTIYF
TGTGCCAGCAATACTGGGGAAGGGAACACCATATATTTT
>14|TRBV24-1|TRBJ2-5|-|-
CATSPPGGVETQYF
TGTGCCACCAGTCCCCCTGGTGGGGTTGAGACCCAGTACTTC
>12|TRBV6-2/TRBV6-3|TRBJ2-7|-|-
CASSYISYEQYF
TGTGCCAGCAGTTACATTAGCTACGAGCAGTACTTC
>14|TRBV19|TRBJ1-4|few|-
CASSIQGANEKLFF
TGTGCCAGTAGTATTCAGGGCGCGAATGAAAAACTGTTTTTT
>16|TRBV5-4|TRBJ2-3|-|TRBD2
CASSSVTSGSTDTQYF
TGTGCCAGCAGCTCCGTGACTAGCGGAAGCACAGATACGCAGTATTTT
>15|TRBV12-3/TRBV12-4|TRBJ2-2|once|-
CASSFDGASTGELFF
TGTGCCAGCAGTTTCGACGGGGCGAGCACCGGGGAGCTGTTTTTT
>12|TRBV29-1|TRBJ1-5|few|-
CSVGDYNQPQHF
TGCAGCGTTGGGGACTACAATCAGCCCCAGCATTTT
>16|TRBV9|TRBJ1-1|-|TRBD1
CASSEGAGATNTEAFF
TGTGCCAGCAGCGAGGGGGCAGGGGCTACGAACACTGAAGCTTTCTTT
>16|TRBV6-2/TRBV6-3|TRBJ2-7|-|TRBD1
CASSTTRTGRSYEQYF
TGTGCCAGCAGCACTACCCGGACAGGACGTTCCTACGAGCAGTACTTC
>16|TRBV9|TRBJ2-3|-|TRBD2
CASSVSGRAGGDTQYF
TGTGCCAGCAGCGTTAGCGGGAGGGCAGGTGGAGATACGCAGTATTTT
>12|TRBV2|TRBJ1-2|-|-
CATKGVDYGYTF
TGTGCCACCAAAGGAGTTGACTATGGCTACACCTTC
>14|TRBV20-1|TRBJ2-3|-|TRBD2
CSASMTSGADTQYF
TGCAGTGCTAGTATGACTAGCGGGGCAGATACGCAGTATTTT
>17|TRBV20-1|TRBJ1-2|-|TRBD1
CSARDLSRGQGLPGYTF
TGCAGTGCTAGAGATCTATCTCGCGGACAGGGTTTACCCGGCTACACCTTC
>13|TRBV21-1|TRBJ1-6|-|-
CASRQGRNSPLHF
TGTGCCAGCAGACAGGGTAGAAATTCACCCCTCCACTTT